This T cell receptor (beta chain) originates from a study of OX40 agonist ivuxolimab in advanced cancers. Germline V lookup: CDR1 ENHRY, CDR2 SYGVKD. The CDR3 sequence is 19 residues long. V was pared by 3 bases and J by 0 bases, with 14 bases of the junction left unmatched. Sequencing used immunoSEQ multiplex PCR; TCRdb keeps in-frame clones, though not all of them. The sample contains some 71,000 clones, roughly nine tenths of which appear only once. The sequence was collected from an adult with an advanced solid tumor such as melanoma, head and neck, liver or kidney cancer. The genes are TRBV10-3 and TRBJ2-7; 10 bases fit TRBD1. Sequenced here: CD4+ or CD8+ T cells sorted from blood, sampled in a trial of the OX40 agonist ivuxolimab. CDR3 coding DNA: TGTGCCATCAGTGATGTAGGGACAGGGGCCGCCAAACTCTCCTACGAGCAGTACTTC. Protein sequence: CAISDVGTGAAKLSYEQYF.